These T cell receptor beta chains were read from a single sample in a study of blood T cell repertoires in COVID-19. The data were produced by immunoSEQ multiplex PCR, yet TCRdb's version contains in-frame clones alone and is incomplete. The sample contains tens of thousands of clones, approximately 82% of which appear only once. What was sequenced was peripheral blood. All receptors come from a human donor in a cohort sampled during active COVID-19. The CDR3 runs from the conserved cysteine through the conserved F or W. The D gene is left open where the match is weak. Some rows mark clone size as missing; the rest say once, few, many or name a class of expanded clone.

few	TRBV28	TRBD2	TRBJ2-1	CASRRAGGYYNEQFF	TGTGCCAGCCGACGAGCGGGGGGATACTACAATGAGCAGTTCTTC
.	TRBV27	.	TRBJ1-2	CASKAAANYGYTF	TGTGCCAGCAAAGCGGCAGCCAACTATGGCTACACCTTC
.	TRBV7-6	.	TRBJ2-7	CASSFAIMAGFWEQYF	TGTGCCAGCAGCTTTGCCATAATGGCGGGGTTTTGGGAGCAGTACTTC
.	TRBV2	.	TRBJ1-4	CASRKGTGYEKLFF	TGTGCCAGCAGGAAGGGAACAGGGTATGAAAAACTGTTTTTT
.	TRBV4-2	TRBD2	TRBJ2-1	CASSRASGEQFF	TGTGCCAGCAGCCGAGCTAGCGGAGAGCAGTTCTTC
.	TRBV5-1	.	TRBJ1-5	CASSLTPHSNQPQHF	TGCGCCAGCAGCTTGACTCCCCATAGCAATCAGCCCCAGCATTTT
.	TRBV29-1	.	TRBJ2-5	CSVEQNQETQYF	TGCAGCGTTGAACAGAACCAAGAGACCCAGTACTTC
.	TRBV7-3	.	TRBJ1-6	CASSPAGVISPLHF	TGTGCCAGCAGCCCCGCGGGGGTAATTTCACCCCTCCACTTT
.	TRBV5-1	TRBD1	TRBJ2-7	CASSGGTGREQYF	TGCGCCAGCAGCGGGGGGACAGGGCGGGAGCAGTACTTC
once	TRBV3-1/TRBV3-2	.	TRBJ2-5	CASSQGDRGRETQYF	TGTGCCAGCAGCCAAGGAGATAGGGGTCGGGAGACCCAGTACTTC
.	TRBV7-2	TRBD1	TRBJ1-2	CASSLAPGQMYGYTF	TGTGCCAGCAGTCTAGCCCCGGGACAGATGTATGGCTACACCTTC
.	TRBV3-1/TRBV3-2	.	TRBJ1-6	CASSPGYSGGSPLHF	TGTGCCAGCAGCCCGGGGTATTCAGGTGGTTCACCCCTCCACTTT
medium-sized	TRBV2	.	TRBJ1-5	CASSASQTNQPQHF	TGTGCCAGCAGTGCGTCTCAGACTAATCAGCCCCAGCATTTT
.	TRBV19	TRBD1	TRBJ1-1	CASSMSRDRATEAFF	TGTGCCAGTAGTATGTCAAGGGACAGGGCCACTGAAGCTTTCTTT
.	TRBV3-1/TRBV3-2	.	TRBJ2-1	CASSPGYNEQFF	TGTGCCAGCAGCCCCGGGTACAATGAGCAGTTCTTC
many	TRBV12-3/TRBV12-4	.	TRBJ1-1	CASSRHGNTEAFF	TGTGCCAGCAGTCGTCACGGGAACACTGAAGCTTTCTTT
.	TRBV2	.	TRBJ1-2	CASSRRDLDGYTF	TGTGCCAGCAGCCGCAGGGATTTGGATGGCTACACCTTC
.	TRBV27	TRBD1	TRBJ2-7	CASSRDRAYEQYF	TGTGCCAGCAGCAGGGACAGAGCCTACGAGCAGTACTTC
.	TRBV7-2	.	TRBJ2-3	CASSPWGPEDAQYF	TGTGCCAGCAGCCCCTGGGGGCCGGAGGACGCGCAGTATTTT
.	TRBV27	.	TRBJ1-1	CASSLDAGRGTEAFF	TGTGCCAGCAGTCTGGACGCAGGGCGGGGCACTGAAGCTTTCTTT
once	TRBV27	.	TRBJ2-2	CASAGTGELFF	TGTGCCAGCGCGGGGACCGGGGAGCTGTTTTTT
.	TRBV3-1/TRBV3-2	TRBD2	TRBJ2-7	CASSQTTSGQLYF	TGTGCCAGCAGCCAAACAACTAGCGGCCAATTGTACTTC
.	TRBV24-1	.	TRBJ1-5	CATSDRPDQPQHF	TGTGCCACCAGTGACCGCCCGGATCAGCCCCAGCATTTT
.	TRBV12-5	TRBD2	TRBJ2-7	CASGLGLAGAFEQYF	TGTGCTAGTGGTTTGGGGCTAGCGGGGGCGTTCGAGCAGTACTTC
few	TRBV6-1	TRBD1	TRBJ1-5	CASSEVVTGIARGHF	TGTGCCAGCAGTGAAGTCGTGACAGGGATCGCACGGGGGCATTTT
.	TRBV5-1	TRBD1	TRBJ2-7	CASSWDSSYEQYF	TGCGCCAGCAGTTGGGACAGTTCCTACGAGCAGTACTTC
.	TRBV5-1	TRBD2	TRBJ2-2	CASSGTGPRGGAWNTGELFF	TGCGCCAGCAGCGGGACCGGGCCTCGCGGGGGGGCCTGGAACACCGGGGAGCTGTTTTTT
.	TRBV7-9	TRBD1	TRBJ1-4	CASSPTGESEKLFF	TGTGCCAGCAGCCCGACAGGGGAGAGTGAAAAACTGTTTTTT
.	TRBV15	.	TRBJ1-2	CATSFQGNGYTF	TGTGCCACCAGCTTCCAGGGAAATGGCTACACCTTC
.	TRBV5-6	TRBD1	TRBJ1-5	CASSGRGQGARQPQHF	TGTGCCAGCAGCGGACGGGGCCAGGGGGCTCGTCAGCCCCAGCATTTT
.	TRBV19	.	TRBJ2-7	CASSIEAGNSYEQYF	TGTGCCAGTAGTATAGAGGCAGGCAACTCCTACGAGCAGTACTTC
.	TRBV18	.	TRBJ2-5	CASSPPTSRLRGGEETQYF	TGTGCCAGCTCACCACCTACCTCCAGGCTAAGAGGGGGGGAAGAGACCCAGTACTTC
.	TRBV5-6	TRBD1	TRBJ1-2	CASDSGTGATIYGYTF	TGTGCCAGCGACTCAGGGACAGGGGCTACTATCTATGGCTACACCTTC
few	TRBV3-1/TRBV3-2	.	TRBJ2-1	CASSQALTASSYNEQFF	TGTGCCAGCAGCCAAGCCTTGACAGCCTCCTCCTACAATGAGCAGTTCTTC
.	TRBV2	.	TRBJ1-1	CASSLWNTEAFF	TGTGCCAGCAGCCTCTGGAACACTGAAGCTTTCTTT
.	TRBV29-1	TRBD1	TRBJ1-4	CSVGPGGTNEKLFF	TGCAGCGTAGGCCCAGGGGGCACTAATGAAAAACTGTTTTTT
.	TRBV12-3/TRBV12-4	.	TRBJ2-1	CASSLGGSDEQFF	TGTGCCAGCAGCCTCGGAGGGAGCGATGAGCAGTTCTTC
.	TRBV3-1/TRBV3-2	TRBD1	TRBJ2-5	CASSLMGQQETQYF	TGTGCCAGCAGCCTAATGGGACAGCAAGAGACCCAGTACTTC
.	TRBV19	TRBD2	TRBJ2-1	CASSTRASGDSANEQFF	TGTGCCAGTAGTACCCGGGCCAGCGGGGATTCGGCCAATGAGCAGTTCTTC
.	TRBV30	.	TRBJ2-1	CASRATRGFGEQFF	TGTGCCTCGCGGGCTACGCGGGGTTTTGGTGAGCAGTTCTTC
.	TRBV27	.	TRBJ2-1	CASSSGTQTYNEQFF	TGTGCCAGCAGTTCTGGGACACAAACCTACAATGAGCAGTTCTTC
.	TRBV6-5	TRBD1	TRBJ1-6	CASRHGQADSPLHF	TGTGCCAGCAGGCACGGACAGGCGGATTCACCCCTCCACTTT
.	TRBV7-6	.	TRBJ2-1	CASSPTHSSYNEQFF	TGTGCCAGCAGCCCGACACATAGCTCCTACAATGAGCAGTTCTTC
.	TRBV2	.	TRBJ1-1	CASSPQETEAFF	TGTGCCAGCAGCCCACAGGAGACTGAAGCTTTCTTT
.	TRBV6-6	TRBD1	TRBJ1-2	CASSTGQGGYTF	TGTGCCAGCAGTACGGGACAGGGGGGCTACACCTTC
.	TRBV4-1	TRBD1	TRBJ1-4	CASREFNRGLEKLFF	TGCGCCAGCAGAGAGTTTAACAGGGGGCTTGAAAAACTGTTTTTT
.	TRBV11-2	.	TRBJ2-7	CASSDPVGAAYEQYF	TGTGCCAGCAGCGACCCGGTCGGAGCGGCTTACGAGCAGTACTTC